The 19 T cell receptor beta chains in this list originate from one sample, sequenced in a study of blood T cell repertoires in COVID-19. Repertoires were generated with immunoSEQ multiplex PCR, while TCRdb's copy carries only in-frame clones and drops some. The repertoire includes approximately 280,000 clones, 65% to 85% of them detected once, and over 1.3% sits in the top ten. Sequencing was carried out using peripheral blood. The receptor source for this set is a human donor with COVID-19, enrolled during active disease. The donor label of this sample is uncertain.

The chain carries TRBV5-6 and TRBJ1-4; 9 nucleotides agree with TRBD1. The J segment lost 0 bases and the V segment lost 4 bases, leaving 13 bases of the junction unmatched. This CDR3 region has 19 residues. CDR1 is SGHDT and CDR2 is YYEEEE in the germline V gene. CDR3 sequence reads: CASSDHRGRTFATNEKLFF. In nucleotides, the CDR3 is TGTGCCAGCAGCGATCACAGGGGGCGAACATTTGCAACTAATGAAAAACTGTTTTTT.

The chain links TRBV29-1 to TRBJ1-2; 8 nucleotides align to TRBD1. The CDR3 runs 14 residues. Germline V CDR1 and CDR2: SQVTM, ANQGSEA. The V gene end was trimmed by 6 bases and the J gene end by 4 bases; junction bases not matched to a gene: 10. DNA for the CDR3: TGCAGCGTCCGTCTCAGGGGGCCGATCTATGGCTACACCTTC. Its translation is CSVRLRGPIYGYTF.

CDR3 in amino acids: CASSQDTYRGNQPQHF. CDR3 DNA sequence: TGTGCCAGCAGCCAAGATACCTACAGGGGCAATCAGCCCCAGCATTTT. The J gene is TRBJ1-5, the V gene TRBV4-2, with TRBD1 as a possible D gene (6 bases). The V gene lost 0 bases and the J gene lost 2 bases, with 11 bases spanning the gap. CDR3 size: 16 residues. CDR1 is LGHNA and CDR2 is YNFKEQ in the germline V gene.

This clone was detected only once. The CDR3 DNA is TGTGCCAGCAGTCCCGCAGGGGTTTGGGAAAAACTGTTTTTT. Protein: CASSPAGVWEKLFF. The chain has TRBV28 and TRBJ1-4, with D perhaps TRBD1 (6 bases). CDR3 size: 14 residues. V was shortened by 5 bases and J by 8 bases, with 15 bases between the two germline ends. Germline CDR1 MDHEN, CDR2 SYDVKM.

The chain couples TRBV3-1 (or the pseudogene TRBV3-2) to TRBJ1-1; maybe TRBD1 (5 bases). This CDR3 is 14 amino acids long. Germline loops: CDR1 LGHDT, CDR2 YNNKEL (reference sequence). Between the trimmed V and J ends, which lost 4 bases and 4 bases, there was a span of 13 bases. CDR3 loop: CASSPRQSGTEAFF. In nucleotides, the CDR3 is TGTGCCAGCAGCCCTAGACAGTCGGGCACTGAAGCTTTCTTT.

The chain joins TRBV15 to TRBJ1-2, with 7 bases fitting TRBD1. CDR1 is LNHNV, CDR2 YYDKDF, per germline (reference sequence). This CDR3 is built from 16 residues. J was trimmed by 0 bases and V by 2 bases; bases with no gene match: 6. The DNA of the CDR3 is TGTGCCACCAGCAGAAAAACCGGGACAGCTAACTATGGCTACACCTTC. Its protein product is CATSRKTGTANYGYTF.

The chain recombines TRBV7-2 with TRBJ2-2; D possibly corresponds to TRBD1 (6 bases). Germline V lookup: CDR1 SGHTA, CDR2 FQGNSA. The V gene lost 4 bases and the J gene lost 8 bases, with 14 bases spanning the gap. This CDR3 is 14 amino acids long. CDR3 protein: CASSSGNRAGELFF. The CDR3, as DNA: TGTGCCAGCAGCTCCGGAAACAGGGCGGGGGAGCTGTTTTTT.

J is TRBJ1-1 and V is TRBV14, with TRBD1 matching 7 bases. CDR3 length: 13 amino acids. After removal of 4 bases from V and 4 bases from J, the junction contained 3 bases not matched to a gene. Germline V gene lookup returns CDR1 SGHDN and CDR2 FVKESK. The CDR3 DNA follows: TGTGCCAGCAGCCGTCCAGGGGGCACTGAAGCTTTCTTT. Protein: CASSRPGGTEAFF. Filled out from reference TRBV14 and TRBJ1-1, the complete variable domain reads EAGVTQFPSHSVIEKGQTVTLRCDPISGHDNLYWYRRVMGKEIKFLLHFVKESKQDESGMPNNRFLAERTGGTYSTLKVQPAELEDSGVYFCASSRPGGTEAFFGQGTRLTVV.

The J gene is TRBJ2-1, the V gene TRBV24-1; 7 positions match TRBD2. CDR1 KGHDR and CDR2 SFDVKD come from the germline V gene. This CDR3 is 13 amino acids long. V was pared by 4 bases and J by 6 bases, with 2 bases of the junction left unmatched. CDR3 bases: TGTGCCACCAGTGACGGGACTACCAATGAGCAGTTCTTC. The encoded protein is CATSDGTTNEQFF.

The genes are TRBV9 and TRBJ2-7; D is ambiguous. V lost 0 bases and J lost 7, with 11 bases in between. The germline V gene encodes CDR1 SGDLS and CDR2 YYNGEE. This CDR3 contains 13 residues. The CDR3 DNA sequence: TGTGCCAGCAGCGTAGTCACTGCCTCTGAGCAGTACTTC. Translating it yields CASSVVTASEQYF.

This clone has only one observation. The CDR3 DNA sequence: TGTGCCAGCAGCCCCCTAGCGGGAGGCCTTCAAGAGACCCAGTACTTC. This translates into CASSPLAGGLQETQYF. The chain combines TRBV11-2 with TRBJ2-5, with 11 bases lining up with TRBD2. The V gene's germline CDR1 is SGHAT and CDR2 FQNNGV. Losses at the gene ends were 5 bases for V and 2 bases for J; bases not matched to a gene: 7. This CDR3 spans 16 amino acids.

J is TRBJ2-7 and V is TRBV15, with a weak D call TRBD2 (6 bases). Germline V gives CDR1 LNHNV, CDR2 YYDKDF (reference sequence). This CDR3 comprises 14 residues. The V end lost 5 bases, the J end lost 0 bases, and 11 bases lay between the germline ends. CDR3 sequence reads: CATSLGGYSYEQYF. The CDR3 coding sequence is TGTGCCACCAGCCTCGGGGGATACTCCTACGAGCAGTACTTC.

The chain uses TRBV6-5 and TRBJ2-7; 9 nucleotides align to TRBD1. V lost 7 bases to trimming and J lost 3 bases; unmatched junction nucleotides: 4. CDR1 is MNHEY, CDR2 SVGAGI, per germline. The CDR3 loop spans 13 amino acids. The CDR3 nucleotides read TGTGCCAGCAAGGGACAGGGTATCTACGAGCAGTACTTC. Its translation is CASKGQGIYEQYF.

This chain uses TRBV27 with TRBJ2-7; possibly TRBD2 for D (6 bases). Per germline, CDR1 MNHEY and CDR2 SMNVEV (reference sequence). The CDR3 length is 14 residues. V lost 6 bases, J lost 4 bases, and 16 bases lay in between. The DNA for the CDR3 is TGTGCCAGCAGCTACGGGCCGCGGGGATACGAGCAGTACTTC. Protein: CASSYGPRGYEQYF.

The chain has TRBV19 and TRBJ2-7; 9 nucleotides agree with TRBD1. With 4 bases clipped from V and 2 bases from J, the junction kept 15 bases outside the gene matches. Germline lookup yields CDR1 LNHDA and CDR2 SQIVND (reference sequence). The CDR3 is made up of 18 amino acids. CDR3 sequence: CASSTLNPNRGLTYEQYF. Here the CDR3 DNA reads TGTGCCAGTAGTACACTAAACCCCAACAGGGGGCTGACCTACGAGCAGTACTTC.

This clone was detected a few times. The genes are TRBV5-1 and TRBJ1-3; D unclear. CDR3 length: 17 residues. The V end was cut by 1 base, the J end by 0 bases, with 14 bases between. The V gene's germline CDR1 is SGHRS and CDR2 YFSETQ. The CDR3 nucleotides are TGCGCCAGCAGCTTGTTTGGTCCGGGTAGCTCTGGAAACACCATATATTTT. It encodes CASSLFGPGSSGNTIYF.

The chain's CDR3 is CASSESRTLEATNEKLFF. The CDR3, as DNA: TGTGCCAGCAGTGAGTCCAGAACTCTGGAGGCGACTAATGAAAAACTGTTTTTT. The chain combines TRBV2 with TRBJ1-4, with D unresolved. V shed 3 bases and J shed 2 bases, with 19 bases lying between them. CDR3 length: 18 amino acids. The germline CDR1 and CDR2 sequences are SNHLY and FYNNEI.

This clone has only a few counts. The J gene is TRBJ2-3, the V gene TRBV11-2, with D possibly being TRBD2 (6 bases). Germline V gene sequence: CDR1 SGHAT, CDR2 FQNNGV. Trimming cost V 2 bases and J 1 base, with 13 bases left between them. The CDR3 has 16 residues. CDR3 in amino acids: CASSLRGSGRTDTQYF. The DNA of the CDR3 is TGTGCCAGCAGCTTACGGGGTAGCGGCCGCACAGATACGCAGTATTTT.

As regards this clone: An end of the junction differs from the germline gene, which may be a read error. CDR3: CASSLDALSGEQFF. The CDR3 nucleotides are TGTGCTAGCAGCTTAGACGCCCTCTCAGGTGAGCAGTTCTTC. The rearrangement uses TRBV7-7 and TRBJ2-1; D unresolved. Germline lookup yields CDR1 SSHAT and CDR2 FNYEAQ (reference sequence). The CDR3 sequence is 14 residues long.